This T cell receptor (beta chain) derives from a study of cytomegalovirus exposure and HLA in healthy donors. PCR employed 60 Vbeta and 13 Jbeta primers. Assay: immunoSEQ multiplex PCR; the TCRdb copy retains only in-frame clones and omits some. The sample includes about 270,000 clones, under 80% of them seen just once. CDR3 length: 13 amino acids. Per germline, CDR1 MNHEY and CDR2 SVGAGI. Trimming removed 4 bases at V and 3 bases at J, with 9 bases between. Every donor was a healthy person donating bone marrow. Material for sequencing was PBMCs. The V call is TRBV6-5, the J call TRBJ2-5; possibly TRBD1 for D (5 bases). This sequence originates from a female donor in good health and CMV-seronegative. CDR3 in DNA: TGTGCCAGCAGTTCCGTAGGGGAAGAGACCCAGTACTTC. This encodes CASSSVGEETQYF.